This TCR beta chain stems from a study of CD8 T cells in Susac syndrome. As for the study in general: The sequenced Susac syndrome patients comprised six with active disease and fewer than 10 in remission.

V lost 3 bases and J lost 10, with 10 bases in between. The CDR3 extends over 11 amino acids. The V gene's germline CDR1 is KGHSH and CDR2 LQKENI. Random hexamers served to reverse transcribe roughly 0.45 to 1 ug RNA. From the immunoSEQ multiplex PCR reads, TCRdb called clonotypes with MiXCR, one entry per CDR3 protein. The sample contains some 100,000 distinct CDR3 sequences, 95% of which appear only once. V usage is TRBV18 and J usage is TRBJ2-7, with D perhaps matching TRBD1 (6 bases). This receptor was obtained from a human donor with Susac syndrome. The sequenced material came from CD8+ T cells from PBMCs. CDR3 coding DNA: TGTGCCAGCTCACCGGACAGCCCTCAGTACTTC. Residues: CASSPDSPQYF.